The rows below give T cell receptor beta chains drawn from one sample of a study of T cells after yellow fever vaccination. One entry per CDR3 protein, called by TCRdb with MiXCR from the 5' RACE reads. The top ten clones hold about 0.51% of a sample with 200,000 to 300,000 distinct CDR3 sequences, 13% of them seen once. The sample was CD4+ T cells sorted from PBMCs, taken 45 days after the yellow fever booster vaccination. These receptors came from a man under 40 who received the YFV17D yellow fever vaccine. Both conserved end residues are part of each CDR3.

>TRBV29-1|TRBJ2-7
CSVRSGHRAYEQYF
>TRBV30|TRBJ2-3
CAWSIDRQLTDTQYF
>TRBV6-4|TRBJ2-3
CASTPGTGRTDTQYF
>TRBV7-9|TRBJ2-7
CASSDGRIGTRGLEQYF
>TRBV24-1|TRBJ2-7
CATSDLKRLFYEQYF
>TRBV12-3/TRBV12-4|TRBJ1-6
CTIMLRTPNSPLHF
>TRBV2|TRBJ2-4
CASTPGRVWEGPWGNIQYF
>TRBV5-1|TRBJ2-7
CASSPGQDLREQYF
>TRBV6-1|TRBJ2-7
CASSPGRRSYEQYF
>TRBV7-2|TRBJ2-2
CASSPGATNTGELFF
>TRBV7-2|TRBJ2-7
CASSLFAAGGDYEQYF
>TRBV11-1|TRBJ2-1
CASSLARPSGRHVNEQFF
>TRBV5-5|TRBJ1-5
CASSFIPVSNQPQHF
>TRBV25-1|TRBJ2-3
CASRSTGGKYF
>TRBV28|TRBJ1-2
CASSLDEGVHGYTF
>TRBV27|TRBJ2-7
CASSSGAGLTYEQYF
>TRBV7-9|TRBJ2-6
CASSLVLSSGANVLTF
>TRBV2|TRBJ2-7
CASSVLAGVFHF
>TRBV7-2|TRBJ2-3
CASSFRGGRSTDTQYF
>TRBV29-1|TRBJ1-4
CSVGGRNEKLFF
>TRBV5-1|TRBJ2-7
CASSLAGGRYEQYF
>TRBV2|TRBJ1-2
CASSEYNNYGYTF
>TRBV20-1|TRBJ2-1
CSARGTGDLNEQFF
>TRBV20-1|TRBJ1-5
CSARTGYNQPQHF
>TRBV20-1|TRBJ2-1
CSASPLAGAYNEQFF
>TRBV4-2|TRBJ2-7
CASSLQGRLVSKSYEQYF
>TRBV20-1|TRBJ2-3
CSGRKKADTQYF
>TRBV7-6|TRBJ2-7
CASSLVPAKIGSSYEQYF
>TRBV29-1|TRBJ2-3
CSVETAARGSDTQYF
>TRBV4-3|TRBJ2-3
CASSQDRGRRTDTQYF
>TRBV5-1|TRBJ2-5
CATRASGLETQYF
>TRBV7-2|TRBJ2-1
CASSLLSWYEQFF
>TRBV20-1|TRBJ1-2
CSARGGPQGKSF
>TRBV5-5|TRBJ2-2
CASSPDPAGELFF
>TRBV20-1|TRBJ2-1
CSAPKLVSLNEQFF